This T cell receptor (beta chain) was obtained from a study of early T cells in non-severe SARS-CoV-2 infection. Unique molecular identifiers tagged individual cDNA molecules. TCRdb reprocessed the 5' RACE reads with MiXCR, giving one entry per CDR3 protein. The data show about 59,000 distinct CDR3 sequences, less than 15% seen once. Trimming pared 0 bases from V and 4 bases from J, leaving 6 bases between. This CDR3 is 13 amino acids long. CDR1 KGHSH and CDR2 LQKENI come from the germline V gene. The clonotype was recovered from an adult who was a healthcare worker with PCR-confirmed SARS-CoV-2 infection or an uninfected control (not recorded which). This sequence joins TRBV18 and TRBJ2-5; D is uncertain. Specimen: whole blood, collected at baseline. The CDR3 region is CASSPPVLETQYF. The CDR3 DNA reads TGTGCCAGCTCACCACCGGTTTTAGAGACCCAGTACTTC.